Each of the 22 T cell receptor beta chains below was sequenced from the same sample in a study of beta chain features in type 1 diabetes. Findings of the study overall: Shorter TCRB CDR3s, moderately but significantly so, marked every one of the four CD4+ subsets in Type 1 diabetes patients.

The authors reverse transcribed all of the isolated RNA, so sequencing captured expressed TCRB transcripts. The method was immunoSEQ multiplex PCR; TCRdb's version includes in-frame clones alone and lacks a portion of them. The data show some 270,000 clones, with approximately 11% seen just once and around 0.017% held by the top ten. Their target antigens are unknown. Sequencing was done on a sample of naive CD4+ T cells from blood. All receptors derive from a man aged 25-45 years with type 1 diabetes.

This clone was detected a few times. The chain couples TRBV18 to TRBJ2-1, with 10 nucleotides matching TRBD2. Germline values: CDR1 KGHSH, CDR2 LQKENI. The CDR3 contains 14 residues. Losses at the gene ends were 3 bases for V and 5 bases for J; bases not matched to a gene: 1. CDR3 amino acids: CASSPLAGDNEQFF. In DNA, the CDR3 is TGTGCCAGCTCACCCCTAGCGGGGGACAATGAGCAGTTCTTC.

V usage is TRBV4-2 and J usage is TRBJ2-2, with 9 bases identical to TRBD1. Per the germline V gene, CDR1 is LGHNA and CDR2 is YNFKEQ. The CDR3 runs 17 residues. The junction had 10 bases not matched to a gene; V was cut back by 1 base and J by 7 bases. CDR3 DNA sequence: TGTGCCAGCAGCCAAGTTACACACAGGGGGCGCATCGGGGAGCTGTTTTTT. It specifies CASSQVTHRGRIGELFF.

This rearrangement joins TRBV7-8 to TRBJ2-3; D possibly corresponds to TRBD2 (5 bases). The germline V gene encodes CDR1 SGHVS and CDR2 FQNEAQ. Between the trimmed V and J ends, which lost 6 bases and 4 bases, there was a span of 14 bases. The CDR3 runs to 14 residues. CDR3: CASSQRRVPDTQYF. The CDR3 DNA follows: TGTGCCAGCAGTCAACGGCGGGTTCCAGATACGCAGTATTTT.

This chain connects TRBV7-3 to TRBJ1-6, with 7 bases that match TRBD1. Germline V gives CDR1 SGHTA, CDR2 FQGTGA. V dropped 5 bases and J dropped 5; count of bases not matched to a gene: 3. The CDR3 sequence is 14 residues long. The CDR3 DNA reads as TGTGCCAGCAGCGTGGGGACAGATAATTCACCCCTCCACTTT. This sequence encodes CASSVGTDNSPLHF. Full variable domain (rest looked up from reference TRBV7-3 and TRBJ1-6): GAGVSQTPSNKVTEKGKYVELRCDPISGHTALYWYRQSLGQGPEFLIYFQGTGAADDSGLPNDRFFAVRPEGSVSTLKIQRTERGDSAVYLCASSVGTDNSPLHFGNGTRLTVT.

The CDR3 here is CASGGAEAFF. The CDR3 DNA sequence: TGTGCCAGCGGGGGGGCTGAAGCTTTCTTT. This chain connects TRBV7-9 to TRBJ1-1; D possibly corresponds to TRBD1 (5 bases). Germline V lookup: CDR1 SEHNR, CDR2 FQNEAQ (reference sequence). The CDR3 runs 10 residues. V was pared by 8 bases and J by 6 bases, with 7 bases between. Supplemented by reference TRBV7-9 and TRBJ1-1, the full variable domain reads DTGVSQNPRHKITKRGQNVTFRCDPISEHNRLYWYRQTLGQGPEFLTYFQNEAQLEKSRLLSDRFSAERPKGSFSTLEIQRTEQGDSAMYLCASGGAEAFFGQGTRLTVV.

The CDR3 coding sequence is TGTGCCAGCAGCTTGGCCAGGGCAGGGGGCAATGAAAAACTGTTTTTT. Its translation: CASSLARAGGNEKLFF. The rearrangement uses TRBV5-4 and TRBJ1-4; 8 bases match TRBD1. CDR3 length: 16 residues. The germline V gene has CDR1 SGHNT and CDR2 YYREEE (reference sequence). Germline trimming cut 0 bases from V and 5 bases from J; bases unmatched to any gene: 6.

This clone was counted only a few times. The rearrangement joins TRBV5-4 to TRBJ2-5; no firm D call. Germline assignment: CDR1 SGHNT and CDR2 YYREEE (reference sequence). V dropped 0 bases and J dropped 2 bases, with 5 bases sitting between them. The CDR3 loop spans 13 amino acids. The CDR3 DNA is TGTGCCAGCAGCTTGGACTGGCAAGAGACCCAGTACTTC. It is translated as CASSLDWQETQYF.

The V and J genes are TRBV6-5 and TRBJ1-5; TRBD1 might be the D (6 bases). Germline V lookup: CDR1 MNHEY, CDR2 SVGAGI. V was clipped by 2 bases and J by 4 bases, with 12 bases between them. The CDR3 length is 15 residues. The CDR3 loop is CASSYGGAGNQPQHF. The CDR3 DNA follows: TGTGCCAGCAGTTACGGGGGGGCAGGGAATCAGCCCCAGCATTTT.

This clone was counted a few times. This chain connects TRBV10-2 to TRBJ2-7; the match to TRBD2 covers 11 bases. The V gene's germline CDR1 is WSHSY and CDR2 SAAADI. J was trimmed by 3 bases and V by 6 bases; bases with no gene match: 1. CDR3 length: 13 amino acids. CDR3 sequence reads: CASRLAGDYEQYF. The CDR3 DNA sequence: TGCGCCAGCAGACTAGCGGGGGACTACGAGCAGTACTTC.

About this clone itself: Other DNA sequences in the same sample also yield this CDR3. The chain links TRBV30 to TRBJ1-5; tentative D call: TRBD1 (5 bases). The V gene's germline CDR1 is GTSNPN and CDR2 SVGIG (reference sequence). V was trimmed by 3 bases and J by 2 bases, leaving 8 bases between them. This CDR3 region has 13 residues. The CDR3 coding sequence is TGTGCCTGGAGCGCCAGGGGCAATCAGCCCCAGCATTTT. Amino acids: CAWSARGNQPQHF.

The rearrangement joins TRBV7-2 to TRBJ2-5, with D perhaps TRBD2 (5 bases). Germline V gives CDR1 SGHTA, CDR2 FQGNSA. The CDR3 extends over 13 amino acids. With 5 bases removed from V and 5 bases from J, the gap between germline ends came to 12 bases. Here the CDR3 DNA reads TGTGCCAGCAGCCCCCGAACTAGGGAGACCCAGTACTTC. The encoded protein is CASSPRTRETQYF.

The chain carries TRBV5-1 and TRBJ2-5; unclear D gene. Looked up from germline, CDR1 is SGHRS and CDR2 is YFSETQ. The CDR3 is 13 residues long. Between the trimmed V and J ends, which lost 0 bases and 0 bases, there was a span of 3 bases. The CDR3 sequence: CASSLGNQETQYF. Here the CDR3 DNA reads TGCGCCAGCAGCTTGGGTAACCAAGAGACCCAGTACTTC. Using reference TRBV5-1 and TRBJ2-5 for the parts outside the CDR3, the full variable domain is KAGVTQTPRYLIKTRGQQVTLSCSPISGHRSVSWYQQTPGQGLQFLFEYFSETQRNKGNFPGRFSGRQFSNSRSEMNVSTLELGDSALYLCASSLGNQETQYFGPGTRLLVL.

The chain links TRBV18 to TRBJ1-2; 7 nucleotides match TRBD1. The CDR3 spans 13 residues. J gave up 4 bases and V 8 bases, and 7 bases lay outside the gene matches. The germline CDR1 and CDR2 sequences are KGHSH and LQKENI. This CDR3 reads CASTIGQVYGYTF. The CDR3 DNA is TGTGCCAGCACAATTGGACAGGTCTATGGCTACACCTTC.

J is TRBJ2-7 and V is TRBV7-2, with a tentative D call TRBD2 (6 bases). Germline CDR1 and CDR2: SGHTA and FQGNSA. V lost 2 bases and J lost 3, with 14 bases in between. This CDR3 is 15 amino acids long. CDR3 sequence reads: CASSLSSGDRYEQYF. For the CDR3, the DNA is TGTGCCAGCAGCTTATCTTCGGGGGACCGCTACGAGCAGTACTTC.

V is TRBV19 and J is TRBJ2-5; 8 nucleotides agree with TRBD1. Germline V gene lookup returns CDR1 LNHDA and CDR2 SQIVND (reference sequence). The trim removed 5 bases at V and 5 bases at J, leaving 7 bases unmatched. The CDR3 runs to 14 residues. CDR3 loop: CASSLQGAAETQYF. The CDR3 region has the DNA TGTGCCAGTAGTCTCCAGGGGGCCGCGGAGACCCAGTACTTC. Complete variable domain (other parts from reference TRBV19 and TRBJ2-5): DGGITQSPKYLFRKEGQNVTLSCEQNLNHDAMYWYRQDPGQGLRLIYYSQIVNDFQKGDIAEGYSVSREKKESFPLTVTSAQKNPTAFYLCASSLQGAAETQYFGPGTRLLVL.

This clone was observed a few times. V usage is TRBV4-1 and J usage is TRBJ2-5, with unresolved D. The germline V and J ends were trimmed by 5 bases and 5 bases, with 18 bases remaining between them. There are 15 residues in the CDR3. The germline gives CDR1 MGHRA, CDR2 YSYEKL. CDR3 amino acids: CASSNQLAPGETQYF. Here the CDR3 DNA reads TGCGCCAGCAGCAACCAACTCGCCCCCGGGGAGACCCAGTACTTC.

Points on this clone: It is likely a read error, because the conserved phenylalanine at the end of the CDR3 is missing. The DNA is omitted, as the CDR3 cannot be located on it reliably, and the CDR3 follows TCRdb's listing. The CDR3: CASTPRAGGLPTAFA. This chain joins TRBV6-6 and TRBJ2-7; the D call of TRBD1 is as the table states it, not checked on the DNA. The CDR3 adds up to 15 amino acids, both ends counted. Germline CDR1 reads MNHNY; CDR2 reads SVGAGI (reference sequence).

This clone appeared a few times. The chain combines TRBV30 with TRBJ1-6; 7 bases are a match to TRBD1. CDR3 length: 13 amino acids. The V gene end was trimmed by 5 bases and the J gene end by 4 bases; junction bases not matched to a gene: 2. CDR1 GTSNPN and CDR2 SVGIG come from the germline V gene (reference sequence). The CDR3 region has the DNA TGTGCCTGGGGGACAGCTTATAATTCACCCCTCCACTTT. Translated: CAWGTAYNSPLHF.

This clone showed up just a few times. At one end the junction does not follow the germline gene, possibly because of a read error. The chain joins TRBV6-6 to TRBJ2-6; D call uncertain. In germline, CDR1 is MNHNY, CDR2 SVGAGI (reference sequence). This CDR3 is built from 14 residues. The CDR3 DNA is TGTGCCATCAGTGAGTCGGCTGGGGCCAACGTCCTGACTTTC. This gives the protein CAISESAGANVLTF.

V and J are TRBV5-1 and TRBJ2-3; D not certain. The CDR3 is 13 residues long. V was shortened by 6 bases and J by 2 bases, with 10 bases between the two germline ends. Per germline, CDR1 SGHRS and CDR2 YFSETQ. The CDR3 region has the DNA TGCGCCAGCAAAGACACGGACACAGATACGCAGTATTTT. Amino acid sequence: CASKDTDTDTQYF.

The chain joins TRBV21-1 to TRBJ1-1. TRBV21-1 is a documented pseudogene. The CDR3 length is 8 residues. CDR3 in amino acids: CASPQAFF. Here the CDR3 DNA reads TGTGCCAGCCCTCAAGCTTTCTTT.

This chain links TRBV7-2 with TRBJ2-7; TRBD2 might be the D (5 bases). CDR3 length: 14 residues. The V gene lost 6 bases and the J gene lost 0 bases, with 12 bases spanning the gap. CDR1 is SGHTA and CDR2 is FQGNSA in the germline V gene. The CDR3 is CASSSSGTSYEQYF. CDR3 nucleotide sequence: TGTGCCAGCAGTTCCAGCGGAACCTCCTACGAGCAGTACTTC.